Below are 5 T cell receptor beta chains sequenced from a single sample in a study of blood T cell repertoires in COVID-19. Using immunoSEQ multiplex PCR, the repertoire was profiled, and TCRdb retains in-frame clones only, with some absent. The sample has under 80,000 clones; about four fifths are singletons. The sequencing sample was made of peripheral blood. The receptors were gathered from a human donor in a cohort sampled during active COVID-19.

The rearrangement joins TRBV7-2 to TRBJ2-5; 14 bases agree with TRBD2. This CDR3 comprises 15 residues. Germline assignment: CDR1 SGHTA and CDR2 FQGNSA. The ends lost 6 bases at V and 5 bases at J; junction bases unmatched: 5. In DNA, the CDR3 is TGTGCCAGCAGGCCGGGACTAGCGGGAGCTGAGACCCAGTACTTC. It translates to CASRPGLAGAETQYF.

This clone was recorded only once. J is TRBJ2-1 and V is TRBV28, with D possibly TRBD2 on 5 matching bases. The CDR3 has 12 residues. The V end was cut by 7 bases, the J end by 8 bases, with 12 bases between. Germline V gene lookup returns CDR1 MDHEN and CDR2 SYDVKM. CDR3: CASKVSGYEQFF. CDR3 nucleotides: TGTGCCAGCAAAGTTTCGGGGTATGAGCAGTTCTTC.

CDR3 in amino acids: CASSFGTADTQYF. The CDR3 coding sequence is TGTGCCAGCAGCTTCGGGACAGCAGATACGCAGTATTTT. V is TRBV11-2 and J is TRBJ2-3; TRBD1 matches 7 bases. The junction had 1 base not matched to a gene; V was cut back by 3 bases and J by 4 bases. This CDR3 is built from 13 residues. Germline V gene lookup returns CDR1 SGHAT and CDR2 FQNNGV.

The J gene is TRBJ1-2, the V gene TRBV13; TRBD1 agrees at 9 bases. Germline V gives CDR1 PRHDT, CDR2 FYEKMQ (reference sequence). V gave up 4 bases and J gave up 4 bases; unmatched junction bases: 1. This CDR3 is 13 amino acids long. CDR3 amino acids: CASSSDRGYGYTF. CDR3 in DNA: TGTGCCAGCAGCTCGGACAGGGGCTATGGCTACACCTTC.

This sequence joins TRBV7-8 and TRBJ2-6; 7 nucleotides agree with TRBD2. Germline V gene sequence: CDR1 SGHVS, CDR2 FQNEAQ. CDR3 length: 17 amino acids. J lost 0 bases, V lost 9 bases, and 11 bases had no gene match. The CDR3 region is CASKVRESFSGANVLTF. Written as DNA, the CDR3 is TGTGCCAGTAAAGTGCGGGAGAGTTTCTCTGGGGCCAACGTCCTGACTTTC.